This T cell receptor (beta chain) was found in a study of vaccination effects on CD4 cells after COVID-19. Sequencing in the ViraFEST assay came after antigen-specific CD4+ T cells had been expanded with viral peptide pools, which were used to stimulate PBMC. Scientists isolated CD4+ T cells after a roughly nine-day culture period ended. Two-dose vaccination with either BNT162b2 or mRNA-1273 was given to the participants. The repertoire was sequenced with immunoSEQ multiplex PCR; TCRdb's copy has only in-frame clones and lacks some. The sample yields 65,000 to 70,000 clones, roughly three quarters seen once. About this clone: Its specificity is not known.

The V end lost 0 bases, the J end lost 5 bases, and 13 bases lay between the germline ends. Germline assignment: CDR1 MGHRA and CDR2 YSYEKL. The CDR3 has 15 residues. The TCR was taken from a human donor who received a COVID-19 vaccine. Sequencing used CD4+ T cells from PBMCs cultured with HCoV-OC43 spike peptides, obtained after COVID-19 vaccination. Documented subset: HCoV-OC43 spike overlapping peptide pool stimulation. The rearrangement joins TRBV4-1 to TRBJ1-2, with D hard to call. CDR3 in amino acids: CASSQDNRMPYGYTF. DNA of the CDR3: TGCGCCAGCAGCCAAGATAACAGAATGCCTTATGGCTACACCTTC.